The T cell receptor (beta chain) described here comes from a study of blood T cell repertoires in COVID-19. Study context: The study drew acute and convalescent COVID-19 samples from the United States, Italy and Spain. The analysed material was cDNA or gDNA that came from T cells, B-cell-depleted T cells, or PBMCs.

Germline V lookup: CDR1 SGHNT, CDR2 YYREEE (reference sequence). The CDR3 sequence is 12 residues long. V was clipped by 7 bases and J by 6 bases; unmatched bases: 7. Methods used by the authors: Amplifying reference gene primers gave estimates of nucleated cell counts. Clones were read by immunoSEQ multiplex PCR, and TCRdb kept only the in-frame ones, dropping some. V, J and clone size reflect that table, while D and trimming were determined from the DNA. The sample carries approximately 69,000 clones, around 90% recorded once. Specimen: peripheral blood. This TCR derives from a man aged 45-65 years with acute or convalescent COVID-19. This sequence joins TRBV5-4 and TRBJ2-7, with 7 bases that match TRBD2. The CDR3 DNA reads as TGTGCCAGCGGGTTAGCGGGTGTCGAGCAGTACTTC. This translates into CASGLAGVEQYF.